This entry lists 18 T cell receptor beta chains sequenced from one sample in a study of neurological immune-mediated disorders. Documented time point: longitudinal time-point 1 (baseline). TCRdb recomputed calls from the 5' RACE reads with MiXCR, one row per CDR3 protein. The sample comprises 60,000 to 90,000 distinct CDR3 sequences, about 9.4% of which are singletons, and 9.5% to 10% rests with the top ten. The sequenced sample was PBMCs. These receptors came from a man aged 30 to 45 in good health.

Ten or more counts support this clonotype. The chain is built from TRBV2 and TRBJ2-3; perhaps D is TRBD1 or TRBD2 (6 bases each). Deletions cut 10 bases from V and 3 bases from J, with 17 bases between. CDR1 SNHLY and CDR2 FYNNEI come from the germline V gene. This CDR3 contains 14 residues. The CDR3: CATLSGGRTDTQYF. CDR3 in DNA: TGTGCCACGCTTTCCGGGGGCAGGACAGATACGCAGTATTTT. Full variable domain (outside the CDR3, taken from reference TRBV2 and TRBJ2-3): EPEVTQTPSHQVTQMGQEVILRCVPISNHLYFYWYRQILGQKVEFLVSFYNNEISEKSEIFDDQFSVERPDGSNFTLKIRSTKLEDSAMYFCATLSGGRTDTQYFGPGTRLTVL.

This clonotype was seen more than once but under ten times. This sequence joins TRBV2 and TRBJ2-5, with 8 nucleotides matching TRBD1. This CDR3 region has 15 residues. After removal of 6 bases from V and 5 bases from J, the junction contained 11 bases not matched to a gene. CDR1 is SNHLY and CDR2 is FYNNEI in the germline V gene. In nucleotides, the CDR3 is TGTGCCAGCAGGGCGGGACAGGTTGTGGGGGAGACCCAGTACTTC. Translating it yields CASRAGQVVGETQYF.

In this sample, this clonotype turned up many times. The rearrangement joins TRBV5-5 to TRBJ2-7; unclear D gene. Germline assignment: CDR1 SGHKS and CDR2 YYEKEE (reference sequence). This CDR3 comprises 14 residues. V lost 4 bases, J lost 5 bases, and 16 bases lay in between. In DNA form, the CDR3 reads TGTGCCAGCAGCCTCGCCTGGGGTTGGGACGAGCAGTACTTC. Translating gives CASSLAWGWDEQYF.

The J gene is TRBJ2-5, the V gene TRBV27; the D is unclear. Germline CDR1 MNHEY, CDR2 SMNVEV (reference sequence). The CDR3 consists of 15 residues. V shed 1 base and J shed 2 bases, with 11 bases lying between them. In DNA, the CDR3 is TGTGCCAGCAGTTTATATGGGCTAACACAAGAGACCCAGTACTTC. Encoded protein: CASSLYGLTQETQYF.

This clonotype was seen many times. V gene TRBV6-1 combines with J gene TRBJ1-1; D is undetermined. The V gene lost 7 bases and the J gene lost 8 bases, with 14 bases spanning the gap. The CDR3 has 12 amino acids. Germline CDR1 MNHNS, CDR2 SASEGT. The CDR3 sequence: CASTLGSLEAFF. CDR3 bases: TGTGCCAGCACTTTAGGGAGTTTGGAAGCTTTCTTT.

This clonotype was seen repeatedly, ten times or more. This sequence joins TRBV5-1 and TRBJ2-5, with 11 positions matching TRBD2. The germline gives CDR1 SGHRS, CDR2 YFSETQ. V shed 4 bases and J 0 bases; nucleotides not matched to a gene: 2. The CDR3 extends over 15 amino acids. CDR3 amino acids: CASSATSGNQETQYF. The CDR3 DNA follows: TGCGCCAGCAGCGCGACTAGCGGGAACCAAGAGACCCAGTACTTC.

Many counts were recorded for this clonotype. This could be a read error, since a much larger clone is one nucleotide away. The rearrangement joins TRBV24-1 to TRBJ2-1; D gene uncertain. The CDR3 sequence is 13 residues long. CDR1 and CDR2 from the germline V gene are KGHDR and SFDVKD. The CDR3 loop is CVTGARAGNEQFF. For the CDR3, the DNA is TGTGTCACCGGCGCACGGGCTGGCAATGAGCAGTTCTTC.

This clonotype was seen repeatedly, ten times or more. This chain uses TRBV5-6 with TRBJ2-2; D not resolved. This CDR3 spans 14 amino acids. Germline CDR1 and CDR2: SGHDT and YYEEEE. V was trimmed by 2 bases and J by 4 bases, leaving 9 bases between them. In DNA, the CDR3 is TGTGCCAGCAGCTTTTGGCGAGGCACCGGGGAGCTGTTTTTT. Its protein is CASSFWRGTGELFF.

This clonotype was found many times. The rearrangement joins TRBV5-1 to TRBJ2-2; D uncertain. From germline, CDR1 is SGHRS and CDR2 YFSETQ. V lost 2 bases and J lost 0, with 11 bases in between. The CDR3 runs to 16 residues. CDR3 sequence reads: CASSLNSRTNTGELFF. Here the CDR3 DNA reads TGCGCCAGCAGCTTAAACTCTAGAACGAACACCGGGGAGCTGTTTTTT.

By share, this clonotype ranks as medium-sized. The chain is built from TRBV4-1 and TRBJ1-2; TRBD1 agrees at 11 bases. The CDR3 has 17 amino acids. The germline V gene has CDR1 MGHRA and CDR2 YSYEKL. The J segment lost 4 bases and the V segment lost 2 bases, leaving 9 bases of the junction unmatched. CDR3 sequence reads: CASSQTGTGGLTYGYTF. The CDR3 DNA sequence: TGCGCCAGCAGCCAAACCGGGACAGGGGGACTTACCTATGGCTACACCTTC.

This clonotype appeared many times. The V call is TRBV7-9, the J call TRBJ2-2; no firm D call. The germline V gene has CDR1 SEHNR and CDR2 FQNEAQ (reference sequence). CDR3 length: 14 residues. V was pared by 1 base and J by 4 bases, with 7 bases between. The CDR3 loop reads CASSLGPGTGELFF. The CDR3 nucleotides are TGTGCCAGCAGCTTAGGCCCAGGCACCGGGGAGCTGTTTTTT. The full variable domain, with the rest looked up from reference TRBV7-9 and TRBJ2-2, is DTGVSQNPRHKITKRGQNVTFRCDPISEHNRLYWYRQTLGQGPEFLTYFQNEAQLEKSRLLSDRFSAERPKGSFSTLEIQRTEQGDSAMYLCASSLGPGTGELFFGEGSRLTVL.

This clonotype was observed at least ten times. This rearrangement joins TRBV18 to TRBJ2-6; TRBD1 matches 11 bases. This CDR3 has 18 residues. Trimming cost V 2 bases and J 0 bases; bases outside gene matches: 3. CDR1 and CDR2 from the germline V gene are KGHSH and LQKENI. CDR3 DNA: TGTGCCAGCTCACCAGGGACAGGGGGAAGCTCTGGGGCCAACGTCCTGACTTTC. Amino acids: CASSPGTGGSSGANVLTF.

At least ten counts were recorded for this clonotype. J is TRBJ2-3 and V is TRBV7-8; 7 bases match TRBD1. The CDR3 loop spans 16 amino acids. Germline loops: CDR1 SGHVS, CDR2 FQNEAQ. V was clipped by 5 bases and J by 8 bases; unmatched bases: 16. CDR3 region: CASSRERQGTQSTQYF. DNA for the CDR3: TGTGCCAGCAGCCGTGAGAGACAGGGCACCCAGAGTACGCAGTATTTT. The whole variable domain, remainder taken from reference TRBV7-8 and TRBJ2-3, is GAGVSQSPRYKVAKRGQDVALRCDPISGHVSLFWYQQALGQGPEFLTYFQNEAQLDKSGLPSDRFFAERPEGSVSTLKIQRTQQEDSAVYLCASSRERQGTQSTQYFGPGTRLTVL.

This clonotype was observed at least ten times. The DNA of the CDR3 is TGCGCCAGCAGCTCCGACAGGGAGACTAGCGGGGGTACAGATACGCAGTATTTT. It yields the protein CASSSDRETSGGTDTQYF. V is TRBV5-1 and J is TRBJ2-3; the match to TRBD2 covers 12 bases. The V and J ends lost 3 bases and 3 bases, in that order; junction bases with no gene match: 11. The CDR3 has 18 amino acids. Germline V gene lookup returns CDR1 SGHRS and CDR2 YFSETQ.

This clonotype was seen at least ten times. V usage is TRBV4-1 and J usage is TRBJ2-1, with 7 bases matching TRBD2. In germline, CDR1 is MGHRA, CDR2 YSYEKL. Trimming removed 1 base from V and 8 bases from J; junction bases left unmatched: 5. The CDR3 runs to 14 residues. The CDR3 region is CASSQVSLADEQFF. Written as DNA, the CDR3 is TGCGCCAGCAGCCAAGTATCCCTAGCGGATGAGCAGTTCTTC.

This clonotype was seen many times. The CDR3 protein is CASSLKRDGDTQYF. CDR3 sequence (DNA): TGCGCCAGCAGCTTAAAGCGGGACGGAGATACGCAGTATTTT. V usage is TRBV5-1 and J usage is TRBJ2-3, with 7 bases fitting TRBD2. This CDR3 has 14 residues. Germline CDR1 is SGHRS and CDR2 is YFSETQ. V trimming: 2 bases; J trimming: 5 bases; junction bases outside the gene matches: 5.

This clonotype was observed a single time. A much bigger clone sits one base away, suggesting this may be a read error. The gene calls are TRBV5-1 and TRBJ2-1, with 7 nucleotides matching TRBD1. This CDR3 has 15 residues. The germline CDR1 and CDR2 sequences are SGHRS and YFSETQ. The trim removed 0 bases at V and 9 bases at J, leaving 9 bases unmatched. In DNA form, the CDR3 reads TGCGCCAGCAGCTTGGAGGGGGCAGGGGTGCGTGAGCAGTTCTTC. It encodes CASSLEGAGVREQFF.

This clonotype was recorded many times. V gene TRBV28 combines with J gene TRBJ2-3, with D hard to call. Germline CDR1 and CDR2: MDHEN and SYDVKM. This CDR3 has 14 amino acids. V was clipped by 2 bases and J by 0 bases, with 6 bases between them. The CDR3 bases are TGTGCCAGCAGTTTAAAAGTTAGCACAGATACGCAGTATTTT. Its translation is CASSLKVSTDTQYF. Variable domain in full (rest from reference TRBV28 and TRBJ2-3): DVKVTQSSRYLVKRTGEKVFLECVQDMDHENMFWYRQDPGLGLRLIYFSYDVKMKEKGDIPEGYSVSREKKERFSLILESASTNQTSMYLCASSLKVSTDTQYFGPGTRLTVL.